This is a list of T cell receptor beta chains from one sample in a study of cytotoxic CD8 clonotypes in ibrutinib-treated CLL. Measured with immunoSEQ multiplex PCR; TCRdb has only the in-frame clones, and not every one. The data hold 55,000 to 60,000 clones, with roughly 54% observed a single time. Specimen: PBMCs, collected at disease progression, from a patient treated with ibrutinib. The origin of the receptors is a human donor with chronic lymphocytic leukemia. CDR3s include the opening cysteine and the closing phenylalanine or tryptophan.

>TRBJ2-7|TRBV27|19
CASSSITDIWTGGTYEQYF
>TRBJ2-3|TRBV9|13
CASSVRFTDTQYF
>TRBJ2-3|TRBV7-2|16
CASSPPLAGARTMQYF
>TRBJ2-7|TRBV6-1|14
CASLGQGATYEQYF
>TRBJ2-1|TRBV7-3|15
CASSLGVGSYNEQFF
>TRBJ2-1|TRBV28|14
CASSSSGSYNEQFF
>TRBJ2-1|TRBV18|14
CASSPTGKDNEQFF
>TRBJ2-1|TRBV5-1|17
CASSLYPVGGEGNEQFF
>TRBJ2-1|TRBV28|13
CASSSGASNEQFF
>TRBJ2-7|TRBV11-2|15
CASSLVAGTIYEQYF
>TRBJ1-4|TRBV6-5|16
CASSYGFGSFNEKLFF
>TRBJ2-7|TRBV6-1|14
CASRGQSPSYEQYF
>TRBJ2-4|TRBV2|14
CASSVRTDQNIQYF
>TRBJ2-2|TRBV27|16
CASSGLAGGWPGELFF
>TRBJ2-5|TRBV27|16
CASSPEVWGELETQYF
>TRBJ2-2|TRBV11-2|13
CASSFDFTGELFF
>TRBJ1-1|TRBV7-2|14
CASSLVIRNTEAFF
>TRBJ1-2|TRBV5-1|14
CASSLASSGNGYTF
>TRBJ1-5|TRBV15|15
CATSPRYGGQQPQHF
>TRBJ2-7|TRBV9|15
CASSGTGTGTIEQYF
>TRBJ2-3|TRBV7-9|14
CASSSAGTADTQYF
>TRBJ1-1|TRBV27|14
CASSSRGVNTEAFF
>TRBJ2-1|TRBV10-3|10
CATGTLEQFF
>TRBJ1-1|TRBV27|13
CASIRGRGTEAFF
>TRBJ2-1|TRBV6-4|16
CASSDSLAGGPHEQFF
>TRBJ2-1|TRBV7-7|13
CASSLGQNYEQFF
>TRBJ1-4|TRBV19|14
CASTRGDRDEKLFF
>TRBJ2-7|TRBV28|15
CASSPGQDHFYEQYF
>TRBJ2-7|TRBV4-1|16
CASSQGDSGLAYEQYF
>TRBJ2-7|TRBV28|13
CASSWGNRDEQYF
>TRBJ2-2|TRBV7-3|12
CASSLKGTSLFF
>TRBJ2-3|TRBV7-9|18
CASSLSPSFGSSTDTQYF
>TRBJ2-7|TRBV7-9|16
CASSPTGQGASYEQYF
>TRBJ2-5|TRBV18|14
CASSPWDLQETQYF
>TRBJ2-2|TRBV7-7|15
CASSLQSTNTGELFF
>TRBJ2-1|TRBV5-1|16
CASSTHGLVSYNEQFF
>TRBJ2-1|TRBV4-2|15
CASSQGVRGHNEQFF
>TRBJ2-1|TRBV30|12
CACSRPPNEQFF
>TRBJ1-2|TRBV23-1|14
CASSRQGVFGGYTF
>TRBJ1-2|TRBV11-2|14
CASSLGFVNYGYTF